This T cell receptor beta chain derives from a study of blood T cells in healthy people across ages. Study in general: About one barcoded beta molecule per two T cells was captured by template switching.

A second PCR, run for roughly 7 to 11 cycles, used a sample-barcoded 5' primer plus a J-beta primer mix. Via MiXCR, TCRdb re-called the 5' RACE reads, giving one row per CDR3 protein. Here the sample spans 1.8 million or so distinct CDR3 sequences, 39% being singletons. The study's findings and limits: Age advanced and TCR beta diversity per million T cells fell, roughly linearly. Naive CD4+ cells and diversity were both higher in long-lived donors than in aged donors.

Notes on this clonotype: The antigen is unknown.

Every sample gave at least 5 micrograms of total RNA when it was extracted. The sequencing input was blood. The sequence was collected from a human donor in good health.

CDR3 sequence reads: CASSLNSGGYSYNEQFF. CDR3 DNA sequence: TGTGCCAGCAGCTTGAATAGCGGGGGCTATTCCTACAATGAGCAGTTCTTC. The V gene is TRBV7-2, the J gene TRBJ2-1; 9 bases line up with TRBD2. This CDR3 is built from 17 residues. J was trimmed by 1 base and V by 3 bases; bases with no gene match: 7. Per germline, CDR1 SGHTA and CDR2 FQGNSA.